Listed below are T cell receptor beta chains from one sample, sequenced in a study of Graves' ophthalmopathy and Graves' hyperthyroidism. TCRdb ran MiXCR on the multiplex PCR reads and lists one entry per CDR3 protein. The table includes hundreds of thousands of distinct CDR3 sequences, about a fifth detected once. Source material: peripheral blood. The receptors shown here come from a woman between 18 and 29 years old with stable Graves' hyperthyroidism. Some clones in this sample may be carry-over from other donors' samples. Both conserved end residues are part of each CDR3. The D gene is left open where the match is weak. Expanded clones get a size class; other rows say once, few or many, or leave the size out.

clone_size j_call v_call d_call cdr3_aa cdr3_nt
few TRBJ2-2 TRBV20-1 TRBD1 CSASRRTGTGELFF TGCAGTGCTAGTCGACGGACAGGCACCGGGGAGCTGTTTTTT
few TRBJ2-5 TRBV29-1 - CSVEDLRGRETQYF TGCAGCGTTGAAGATCTCCGGGGTAGGGAGACCCAGTACTTC
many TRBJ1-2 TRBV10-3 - CALREVGAEINYGYTF TGTGCCCTCCGCGAGGTGGGGGCCGAAATTAACTATGGCTACACCTTC
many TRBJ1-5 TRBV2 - CASRKNQPQHF TGTGCCAGCAGAAAGAATCAGCCCCAGCATTTT
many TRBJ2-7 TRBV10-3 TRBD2 CAITGLAGNEQYF TGTGCCATCACCGGACTAGCGGGAAACGAGCAGTACTTC
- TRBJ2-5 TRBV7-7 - CASSFTPKETQYF TGTGCTAGCAGCTTTACACCCAAAGAGACCCAGTACTTC
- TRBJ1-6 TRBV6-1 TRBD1 CASSVDRVDSPLHF TGTGCCAGCAGTGTAGACAGGGTCGATTCACCCCTCCACTTT
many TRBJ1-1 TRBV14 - CASSQPQLNTEAFF TGTGCCAGCAGCCAACCCCAACTGAACACTGAAGCTTTCTTT
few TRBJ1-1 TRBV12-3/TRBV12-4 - CASSPPGGGWYTEAFF TGTGCCAGCAGTCCACCGGGGGGGGGCTGGTACACTGAAGCTTTCTTT
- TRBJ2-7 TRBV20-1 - CSASPGPLYEQYF TGCAGTGCTAGTCCGGGACCCCTCTACGAGCAGTACTTC
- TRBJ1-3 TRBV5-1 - CASSLVPGTDTIYF TGCGCCAGCAGCTTGGTCCCAGGGACGGACACCATATATTTT
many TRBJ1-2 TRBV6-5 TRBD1 CASSFRDREFYGYTF TGTGCCAGCAGTTTCCGGGACAGAGAATTCTATGGCTACACCTTC
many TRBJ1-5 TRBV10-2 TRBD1 CASTAGQSEPQHF TGCGCCTCCACCGCGGGACAGAGTGAGCCCCAACATTTT
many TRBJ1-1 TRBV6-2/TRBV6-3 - CASTINRDTEAFF TGTGCCAGCACCATCAACCGGGACACTGAAGCTTTCTTT
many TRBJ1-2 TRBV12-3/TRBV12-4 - CASSQRHGQGYTF TGTGCCAGCTCACAGCGCCACGGACAAGGCTACACCTTC
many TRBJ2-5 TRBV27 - CASSLRRRGQETQYF TGTGCCAGCAGTCTCCGACGGAGGGGACAAGAGACCCAGTACTTC
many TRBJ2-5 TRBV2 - CASSLDIVKTQYF TGTGCCAGCAGCCTGGACATTGTCAAGACCCAGTACTTC
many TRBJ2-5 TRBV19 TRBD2 CASSMRRGGRETQYF TGTGCCAGTAGTATGCGTCGGGGGGGGCGAGAGACCCAGTACTTC
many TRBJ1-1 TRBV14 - CASSTNLRTENMNTEAFF TGTGCCAGCAGCACCAACCTTCGGACGGAAAATATGAACACTGAAGCTTTCTTT
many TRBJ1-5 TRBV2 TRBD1 CASSRDSPELQPQHF TGTGCCAGCAGCCGGGACAGCCCCGAACTTCAGCCCCAGCATTTT
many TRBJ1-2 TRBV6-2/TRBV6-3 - CASSYSPPELGGYTF TGTGCCAGCAGTTACTCCCCGCCGGAGTTGGGTGGCTACACCTTC
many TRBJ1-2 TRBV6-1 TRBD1 CASSEATGGNYGYTF TGTGCCAGCAGTGAAGCGACAGGGGGCAACTATGGCTACACCTTC
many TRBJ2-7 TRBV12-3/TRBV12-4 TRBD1 CASRGVRGREQYF TGTGCCAGCAGGGGAGTCAGGGGGCGGGAGCAGTACTTC
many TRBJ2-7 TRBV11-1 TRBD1 CASSLPPGQGSYEQYF TGTGCCAGCAGCTTACCTCCGGGACAGGGGTCCTACGAGCAGTACTTC
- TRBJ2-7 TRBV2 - CASSDIPRYYEQYF TGTGCCAGCAGTGATATTCCAAGATACTACGAGCAGTACTTC
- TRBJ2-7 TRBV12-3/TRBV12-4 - CASSPPVQPAYEQYF TGTGCCAGCAGTCCCCCGGTACAGCCCGCCTACGAGCAGTACTTC
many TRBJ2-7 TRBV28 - CASSFGLGIGSSEQYF TGTGCCAGCAGTTTTGGACTCGGGATAGGGTCTTCCGAGCAGTACTTC
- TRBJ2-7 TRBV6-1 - CASSDTVQGNYEQYF TGTGCCAGCAGCGACACCGTGCAGGGAAACTACGAGCAGTACTTC
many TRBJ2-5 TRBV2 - CASRRDLQETQYF TGTGCCAGCAGACGGGACCTCCAAGAGACCCAGTACTTC
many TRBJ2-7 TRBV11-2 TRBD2 CASSFLSGVSYEQYF TGTGCCAGCAGCTTTCTTAGCGGGGTATCCTACGAGCAGTACTTC
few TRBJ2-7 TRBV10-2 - CASSEAFSSYEQYF TGCGCCAGCAGTGAGGCGTTTAGCTCCTACGAGCAGTACTTC
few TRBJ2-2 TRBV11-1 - CASSLGRTALRWTGELFF TGTGCCAGCAGCTTAGGCCGGACAGCTTTACGATGGACCGGGGAGCTGTTTTTT
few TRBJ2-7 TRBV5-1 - CASSVTQGGEQYF TGCGCCAGCAGCGTCACCCAAGGAGGGGAGCAGTACTTC
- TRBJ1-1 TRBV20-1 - CSAGQQQAFF TGCAGTGCTGGACAGCAACAAGCTTTCTTT
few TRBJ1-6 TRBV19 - CASKIIGTASSSYNSPLHF TGTGCCAGTAAAATAATCGGGACCGCGAGCAGCTCCTATAATTCACCCCTCCACTTT
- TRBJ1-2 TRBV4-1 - CASSQGGGGTVSYGYTF TGCGCCAGCAGCCAAGGAGGTGGAGGGACGGTGTCCTATGGCTACACCTTC
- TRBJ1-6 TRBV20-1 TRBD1 CSAYTGGGSPLHF TGCAGTGCTTATACAGGGGGAGGTTCACCCCTCCACTTT
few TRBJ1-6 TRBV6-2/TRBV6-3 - CASSYDSNSPLHF TGTGCCAGCAGTTACGACAGTAATTCACCCCTCCACTTT
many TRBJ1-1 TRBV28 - CASSPLGGALEAFF TGTGCCAGCAGTCCCCTAGGAGGGGCCCTTGAAGCTTTCTTT
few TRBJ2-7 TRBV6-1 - CASSELTPRDEQYF TGTGCCAGCAGTGAACTCACCCCGAGGGACGAGCAGTACTTC
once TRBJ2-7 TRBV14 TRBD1 CASEQGVSYEQYF TGTGCCAGTGAACAGGGGGTTAGTTACGAGCAGTACTTC
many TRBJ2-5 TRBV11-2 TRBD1 CASSFGTGLQETQYF TGTGCCAGCAGCTTCGGGACAGGGTTACAAGAGACCCAGTACTTC
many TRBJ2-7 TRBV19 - CASSIYLSYEQYF TGTGCCAGTAGTATATACCTCTCCTACGAGCAGTACTTC
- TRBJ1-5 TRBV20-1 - CSARDLRNSNQPQHF TGCAGTGCTAGAGATCTCAGGAATAGCAATCAGCCCCAGCATTTT
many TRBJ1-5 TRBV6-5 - CASSYRGVGQPQHF TGTGCCAGCAGTTACCGGGGAGTAGGGCAGCCCCAGCATTTT
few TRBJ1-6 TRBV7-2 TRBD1 CASTPGGPNSPLHF TGTGCCAGCACCCCAGGGGGCCCTAATTCACCCCTCCACTTT
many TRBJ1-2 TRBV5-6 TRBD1 CASSQRTGVLYGYTF TGTGCCAGCAGCCAACGGACAGGGGTACTCTATGGCTACACCTTC
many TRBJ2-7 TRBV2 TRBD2 CASSELLGGTYEQYF TGTGCCAGCAGTGAGTTGTTGGGAGGGACCTACGAGCAGTACTTC
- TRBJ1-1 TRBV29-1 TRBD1 CSGRTGGAWTEAFF TGCAGCGGAAGGACAGGGGGCGCTTGGACTGAAGCTTTCTTT
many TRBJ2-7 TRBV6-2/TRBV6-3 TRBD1 CASSYDRGYPYEQYF TGTGCCAGCAGCTACGACAGGGGGTATCCCTACGAGCAGTACTTC
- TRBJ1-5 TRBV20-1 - CSARATYRFSNQPQHF TGCAGTGCTAGAGCCACGTACAGGTTTAGCAATCAGCCCCAGCATTTT
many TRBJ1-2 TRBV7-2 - CASSLHSDIGRGYTF TGTGCCAGCAGCTTACACTCCGATATCGGGCGAGGCTACACCTTC
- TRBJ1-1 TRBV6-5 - CASSYSLPHNTEAFF TGTGCCAGCAGTTACTCTCTACCCCATAACACTGAAGCTTTCTTT
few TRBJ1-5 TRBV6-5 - CASSILGLNQPQHF TGTGCCAGCAGTATCCTCGGACTAAATCAGCCCCAGCATTTT
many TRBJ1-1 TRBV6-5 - CASSYHEGREAFF TGTGCCAGCAGTTACCACGAGGGCCGAGAAGCTTTCTTT